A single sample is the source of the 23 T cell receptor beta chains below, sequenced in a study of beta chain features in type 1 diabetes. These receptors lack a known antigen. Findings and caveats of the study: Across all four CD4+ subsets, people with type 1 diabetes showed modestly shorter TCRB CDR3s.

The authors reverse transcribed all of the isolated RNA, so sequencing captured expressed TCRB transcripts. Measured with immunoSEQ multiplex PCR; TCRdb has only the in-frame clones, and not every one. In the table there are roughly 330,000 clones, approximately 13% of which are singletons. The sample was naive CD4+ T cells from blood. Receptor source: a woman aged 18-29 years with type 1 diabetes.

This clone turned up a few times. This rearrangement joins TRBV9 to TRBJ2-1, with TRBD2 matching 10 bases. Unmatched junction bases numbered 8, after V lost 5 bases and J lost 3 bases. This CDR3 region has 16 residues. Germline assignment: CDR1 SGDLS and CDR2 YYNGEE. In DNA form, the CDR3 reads TGTGCCAGCAGTTCCCTAGGACTAGCGGTCTACAATGAGCAGTTCTTC. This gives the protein CASSSLGLAVYNEQFF.

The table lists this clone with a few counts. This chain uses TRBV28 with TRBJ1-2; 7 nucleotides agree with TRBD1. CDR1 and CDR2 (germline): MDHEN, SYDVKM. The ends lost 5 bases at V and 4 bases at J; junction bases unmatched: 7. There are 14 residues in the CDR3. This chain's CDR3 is CASSIGGVLYGYTF. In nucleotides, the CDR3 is TGTGCCAGCAGTATAGGGGGCGTACTCTATGGCTACACCTTC.

Written as DNA, the CDR3 is TGTGCCAGCAGCTTCGCAGGCACCGTCGGCTATGGCTACACCTTC. Translated: CASSFAGTVGYGYTF. V is TRBV7-2 and J is TRBJ1-2; D gene unclear. Looked up from germline, CDR1 is SGHTA and CDR2 is FQGNSA. The CDR3 extends over 15 amino acids. V lost 3 bases, J lost 4 bases, and 15 bases lay in between.

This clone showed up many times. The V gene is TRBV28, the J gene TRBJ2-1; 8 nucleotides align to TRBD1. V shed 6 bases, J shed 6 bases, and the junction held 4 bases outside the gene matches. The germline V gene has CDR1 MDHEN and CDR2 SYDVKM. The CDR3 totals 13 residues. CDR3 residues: CASRPQGANEQFF. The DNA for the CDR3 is TGTGCCAGCAGGCCTCAGGGGGCCAATGAGCAGTTCTTC.

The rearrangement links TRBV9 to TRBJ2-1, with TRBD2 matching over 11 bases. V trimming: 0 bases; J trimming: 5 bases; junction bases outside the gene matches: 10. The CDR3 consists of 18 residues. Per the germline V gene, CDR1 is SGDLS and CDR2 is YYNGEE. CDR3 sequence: CASSVVGGGLAAHNEQFF. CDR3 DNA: TGTGCCAGCAGCGTAGTAGGAGGGGGACTAGCGGCCCACAATGAGCAGTTCTTC. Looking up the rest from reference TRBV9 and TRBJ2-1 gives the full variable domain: DSGVTQTPKHLITATGQRVTLRCSPRSGDLSVYWYQQSLDQGLQFLIQYYNGEERAKGNILERFSAQQFPDLHSELNLSSLELGDSALYFCASSVVGGGLAAHNEQFFGPGTRLTVL.

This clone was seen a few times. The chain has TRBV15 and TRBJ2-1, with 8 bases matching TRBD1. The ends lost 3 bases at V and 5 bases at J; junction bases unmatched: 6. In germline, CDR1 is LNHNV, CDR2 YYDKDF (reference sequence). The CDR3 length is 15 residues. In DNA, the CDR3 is TGTGCCACCAGCAGCCGGGACAGGCGGGACAATGAGCAGTTCTTC. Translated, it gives CATSSRDRRDNEQFF.

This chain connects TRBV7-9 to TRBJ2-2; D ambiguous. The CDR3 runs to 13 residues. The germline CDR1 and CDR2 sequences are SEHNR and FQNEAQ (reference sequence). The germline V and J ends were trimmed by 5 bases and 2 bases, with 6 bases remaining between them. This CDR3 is CASSITNTGELFF. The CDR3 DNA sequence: TGTGCCAGCAGCATCACTAACACCGGGGAGCTGTTTTTT. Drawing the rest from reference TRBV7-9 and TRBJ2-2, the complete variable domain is DTGVSQNPRHKITKRGQNVTFRCDPISEHNRLYWYRQTLGQGPEFLTYFQNEAQLEKSRLLSDRFSAERPKGSFSTLEIQRTEQGDSAMYLCASSITNTGELFFGEGSRLTVL.

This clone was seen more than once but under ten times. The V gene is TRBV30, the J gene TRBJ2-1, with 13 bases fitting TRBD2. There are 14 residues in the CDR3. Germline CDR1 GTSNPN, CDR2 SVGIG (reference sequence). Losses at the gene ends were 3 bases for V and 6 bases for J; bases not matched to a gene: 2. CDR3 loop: CAWRGLAGLNEQFF. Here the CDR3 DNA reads TGTGCCTGGAGGGGACTAGCGGGACTCAATGAGCAGTTCTTC.

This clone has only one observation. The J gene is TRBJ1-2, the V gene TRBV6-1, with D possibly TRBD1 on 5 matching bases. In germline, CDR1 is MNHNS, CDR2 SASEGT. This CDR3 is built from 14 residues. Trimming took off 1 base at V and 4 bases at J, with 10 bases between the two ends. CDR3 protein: CASSEDRYIYGYTF. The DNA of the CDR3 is TGTGCCAGCAGTGAAGACAGGTATATCTATGGCTACACCTTC.

Here the CDR3 reads CASPPAGTGAEAFF. The CDR3 bases are TGTGCCAGCCCCCCCGCCGGGACAGGGGCTGAAGCTTTCTTT. The chain couples TRBV28 to TRBJ1-1; 10 nucleotides line up with TRBD1. The J segment lost 6 bases and the V segment lost 8 bases, leaving 9 bases of the junction unmatched. The length of the CDR3 is 14 residues. CDR1 and CDR2 from the germline V gene are MDHEN and SYDVKM.

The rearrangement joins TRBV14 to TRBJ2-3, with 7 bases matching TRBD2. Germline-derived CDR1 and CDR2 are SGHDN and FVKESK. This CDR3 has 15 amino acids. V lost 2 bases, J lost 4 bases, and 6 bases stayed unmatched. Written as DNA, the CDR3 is TGTGCCAGCAGCCAATGGCGGGAGATTTCAGATACGCAGTATTTT. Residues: CASSQWREISDTQYF.

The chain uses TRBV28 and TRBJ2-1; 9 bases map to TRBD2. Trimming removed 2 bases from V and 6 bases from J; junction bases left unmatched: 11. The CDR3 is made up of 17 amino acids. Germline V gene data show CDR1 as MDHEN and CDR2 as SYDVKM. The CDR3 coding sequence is TGTGCCAGCAGTTTACCTGGAGCGGGAGGCCTGTTCAATGAGCAGTTCTTC. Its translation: CASSLPGAGGLFNEQFF.

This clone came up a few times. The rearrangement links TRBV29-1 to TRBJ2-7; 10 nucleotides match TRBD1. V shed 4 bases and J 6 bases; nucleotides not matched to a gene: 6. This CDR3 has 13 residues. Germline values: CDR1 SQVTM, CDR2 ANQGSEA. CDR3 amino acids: CSVVGQGVGEQYF. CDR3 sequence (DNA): TGCAGCGTTGTAGGACAGGGGGTAGGCGAGCAGTACTTC.

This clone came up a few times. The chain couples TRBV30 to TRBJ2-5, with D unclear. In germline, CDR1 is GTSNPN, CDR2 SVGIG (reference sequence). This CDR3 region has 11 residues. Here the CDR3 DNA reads TGTGCATACTCGGTTCTGGAGACCCAGTACTTC. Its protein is CAYSVLETQYF. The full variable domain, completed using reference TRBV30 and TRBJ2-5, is SQTIHQWPATLVQPVGSPLSLECTVEGTSNPNLYWYRQAAGRGLQLLFYSVGIGQISSEVPQNLSASRPQDRQFILSSKKLLLSDSGFYLCAYSVLETQYFGPGTRLLVL.

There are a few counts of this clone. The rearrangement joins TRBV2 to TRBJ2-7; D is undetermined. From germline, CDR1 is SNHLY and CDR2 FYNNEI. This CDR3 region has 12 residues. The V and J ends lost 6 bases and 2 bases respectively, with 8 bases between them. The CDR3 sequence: CASRGQAYEQYV. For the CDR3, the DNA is TGTGCCAGCAGGGGCCAGGCCTACGAGCAGTACGTC.

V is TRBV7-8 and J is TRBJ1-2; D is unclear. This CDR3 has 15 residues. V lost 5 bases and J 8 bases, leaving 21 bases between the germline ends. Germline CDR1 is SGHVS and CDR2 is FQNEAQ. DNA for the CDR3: TGTGCCAGCAGCCATTCAGTGCAAACATACCTCGGCTACACCTTC. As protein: CASSHSVQTYLGYTF.

In DNA form, the CDR3 reads TGTGCCAGTAGTATCTGGGACAGGGATGAAGCTTTCTTT. This encodes CASSIWDRDEAFF. The chain carries TRBV19 and TRBJ1-1; 9 bases are a match to TRBD1. J lost 7 bases, V lost 3 bases, and 3 bases had no gene match. This CDR3 region has 13 residues. Germline CDR1 reads LNHDA; CDR2 reads SQIVND (reference sequence).

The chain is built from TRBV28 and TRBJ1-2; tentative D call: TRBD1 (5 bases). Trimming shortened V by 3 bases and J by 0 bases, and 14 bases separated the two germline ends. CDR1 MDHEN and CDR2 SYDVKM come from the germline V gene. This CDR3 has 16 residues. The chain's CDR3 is CASSFGGSHSNYGYTF. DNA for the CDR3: TGTGCCAGCAGTTTTGGGGGGAGTCATTCTAACTATGGCTACACCTTC.

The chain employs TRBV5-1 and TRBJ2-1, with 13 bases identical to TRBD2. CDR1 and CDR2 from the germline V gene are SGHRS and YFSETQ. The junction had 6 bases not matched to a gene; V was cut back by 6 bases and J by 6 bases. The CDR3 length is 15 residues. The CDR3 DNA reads TGCGCCAGCAACGGACTAGCGGGAGTGTCCAATGAGCAGTTCTTC. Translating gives CASNGLAGVSNEQFF. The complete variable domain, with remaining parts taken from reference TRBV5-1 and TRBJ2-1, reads KAGVTQTPRYLIKTRGQQVTLSCSPISGHRSVSWYQQTPGQGLQFLFEYFSETQRNKGNFPGRFSGRQFSNSRSEMNVSTLELGDSALYLCASNGLAGVSNEQFFGPGTRLTVL.

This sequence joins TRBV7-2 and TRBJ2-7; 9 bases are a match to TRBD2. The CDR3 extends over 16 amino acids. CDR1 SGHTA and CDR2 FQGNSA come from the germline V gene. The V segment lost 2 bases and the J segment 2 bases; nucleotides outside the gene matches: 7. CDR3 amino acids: CASSLQQGGRAYEQYF. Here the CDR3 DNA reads TGTGCCAGCAGCTTACAACAGGGCGGGAGGGCCTACGAGCAGTACTTC.

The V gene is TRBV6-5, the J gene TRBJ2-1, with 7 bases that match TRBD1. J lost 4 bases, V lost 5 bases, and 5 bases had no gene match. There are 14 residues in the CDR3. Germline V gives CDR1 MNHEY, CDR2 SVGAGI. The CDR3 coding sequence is TGTGCCAGCAGTCGGGGACAGACTTACAATGAGCAGTTCTTC. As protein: CASSRGQTYNEQFF.

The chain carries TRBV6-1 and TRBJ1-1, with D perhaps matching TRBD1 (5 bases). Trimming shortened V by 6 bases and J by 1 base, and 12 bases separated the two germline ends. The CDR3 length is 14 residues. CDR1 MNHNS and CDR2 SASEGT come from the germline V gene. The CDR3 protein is CASSLGQQNTEAFF. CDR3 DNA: TGTGCCAGCAGCCTGGGGCAGCAGAACACTGAAGCTTTCTTT.

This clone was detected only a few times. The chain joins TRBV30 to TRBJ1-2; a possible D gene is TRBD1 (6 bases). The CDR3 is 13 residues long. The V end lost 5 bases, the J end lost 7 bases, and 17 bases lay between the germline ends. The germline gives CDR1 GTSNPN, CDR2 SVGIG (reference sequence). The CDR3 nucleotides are TGTGCCTGGGAAGGGGGTGGTTCAGGTGGCTACACCTTC. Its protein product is CAWEGGGSGGYTF.